The clone carrying this T cell receptor (beta chain) occurred a few times. Its matching antigen is unknown. TCRdb fed the 5' RACE reads into MiXCR, producing one record per CDR3 protein. The table shows over 150,000 distinct CDR3 sequences, with around a fifth occurring only once. This entry comes from a study of T-cell memory formation after mild COVID-19. Study-wide background: Largely, TCR clusters stayed within a single donor. Whole-study results and caveats: Some SARS-CoV-2-responding clones were already detected in memory before infection. Later expanders leaned CD4+, whereas clones that contracted between day 15 and 85 were balanced CD4/CD8.

The sample taken for sequencing was PBMCs or a T cell subset sorted from them (not recorded which). The receptor was isolated from an adult woman who had mild COVID-19 (a few samples of this study predate the infection). Cell type and time point are not known.

The CDR3 nucleotides read TGTGCCAGCAACCCCGTAGGGGCCGGGTGGTCCTACAATGAGCAGTTCTTC. Translating it yields CASNPVGAGWSYNEQFF. The V call is TRBV12-3 or TRBV12-4, the J call TRBJ2-1; TRBD1 is a possible D gene (5 bases). The germline V and J ends were trimmed by 7 bases and 1 base, with 20 bases remaining between them. The CDR3 length is 17 residues.